One sample yielded the 2 T cell receptor beta chains listed below, sequenced in a study of blood T cell repertoires in COVID-19. Clones were read by immunoSEQ multiplex PCR, and TCRdb kept only the in-frame ones, dropping some. The table includes 13,000 to 15,000 clones, around 86% detected once. The specimen sequenced was peripheral blood. The receptor source for this set is a human donor in a cohort sampled during active COVID-19.

The gene calls are TRBV5-1 and TRBJ2-5; tentatively, D is TRBD1 (7 bases). V was trimmed by 3 bases and J by 2 bases, leaving 11 bases between them. The CDR3 is 14 residues long. Looked up from germline, CDR1 is SGHRS and CDR2 is YFSETQ. In DNA, the CDR3 is TGCGCCAGCAGCTGGAGGGGACAGCAAGAGACCCAGTACTTC. Amino acids: CASSWRGQQETQYF.

This chain connects TRBV27 to TRBJ2-7; tentatively, D is TRBD1 (5 bases). Trimming took 3 bases from V and 6 from J, leaving 12 bases between them. This CDR3 region has 13 residues. The germline gives CDR1 MNHEY, CDR2 SMNVEV (reference sequence). The CDR3 reads CASSLLGVGEQYF. CDR3 sequence (DNA): TGTGCCAGCAGTTTGCTAGGGGTGGGCGAGCAGTACTTC.